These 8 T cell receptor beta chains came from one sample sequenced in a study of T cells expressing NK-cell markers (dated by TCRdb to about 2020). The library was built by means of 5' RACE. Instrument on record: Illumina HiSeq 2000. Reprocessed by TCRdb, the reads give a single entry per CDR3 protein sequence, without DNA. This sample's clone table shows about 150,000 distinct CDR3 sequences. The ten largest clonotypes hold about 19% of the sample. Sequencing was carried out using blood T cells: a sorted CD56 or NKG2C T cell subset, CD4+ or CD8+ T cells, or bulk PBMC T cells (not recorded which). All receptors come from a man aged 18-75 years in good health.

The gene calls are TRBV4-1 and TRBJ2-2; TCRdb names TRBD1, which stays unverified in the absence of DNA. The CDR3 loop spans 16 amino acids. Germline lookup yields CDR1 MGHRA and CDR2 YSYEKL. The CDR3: CASSQDGQGITGELFF.

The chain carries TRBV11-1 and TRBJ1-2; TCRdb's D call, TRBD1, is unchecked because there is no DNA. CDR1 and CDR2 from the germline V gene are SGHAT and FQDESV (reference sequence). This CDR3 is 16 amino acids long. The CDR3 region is CASSSLGMGLRYGYTF.

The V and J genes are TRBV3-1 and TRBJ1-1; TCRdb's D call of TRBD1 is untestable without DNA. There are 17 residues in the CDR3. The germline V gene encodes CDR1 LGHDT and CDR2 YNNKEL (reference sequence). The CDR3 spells CASSLGTEEIRDTEAFF.

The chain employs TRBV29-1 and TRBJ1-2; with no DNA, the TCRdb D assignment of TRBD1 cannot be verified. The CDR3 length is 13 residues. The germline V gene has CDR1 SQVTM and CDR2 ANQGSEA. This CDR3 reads CSAARGSLSGYTF.

This CDR3 reads CAWSDGLAGGRLFF. This chain uses TRBV30 with TRBJ2-2; TCRdb's assignment of TRBD2 cannot be checked, as there is no DNA. Germline CDR1 reads GTSNPN; CDR2 reads SVGIG (reference sequence). This CDR3 spans 14 amino acids.

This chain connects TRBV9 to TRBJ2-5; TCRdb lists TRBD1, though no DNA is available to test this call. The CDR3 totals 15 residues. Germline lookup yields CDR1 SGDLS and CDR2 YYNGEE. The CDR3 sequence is CASSVRDREQETQYF. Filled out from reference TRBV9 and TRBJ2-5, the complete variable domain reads DSGVTQTPKHLITATGQRVTLRCSPRSGDLSVYWYQQSLDQGLQFLIQYYNGEERAKGNILERFSAQQFPDLHSELNLSSLELGDSALYFCASSVRDREQETQYFGPGTRLLVL.

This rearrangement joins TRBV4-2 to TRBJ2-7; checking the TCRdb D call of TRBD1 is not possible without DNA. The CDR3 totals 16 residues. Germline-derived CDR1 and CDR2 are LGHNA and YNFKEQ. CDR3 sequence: CASSQEGDRLTYEQYF.

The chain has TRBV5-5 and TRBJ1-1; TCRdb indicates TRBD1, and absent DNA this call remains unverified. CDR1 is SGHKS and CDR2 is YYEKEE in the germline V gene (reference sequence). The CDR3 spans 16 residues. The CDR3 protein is CASSLGARAWNTEAFF.